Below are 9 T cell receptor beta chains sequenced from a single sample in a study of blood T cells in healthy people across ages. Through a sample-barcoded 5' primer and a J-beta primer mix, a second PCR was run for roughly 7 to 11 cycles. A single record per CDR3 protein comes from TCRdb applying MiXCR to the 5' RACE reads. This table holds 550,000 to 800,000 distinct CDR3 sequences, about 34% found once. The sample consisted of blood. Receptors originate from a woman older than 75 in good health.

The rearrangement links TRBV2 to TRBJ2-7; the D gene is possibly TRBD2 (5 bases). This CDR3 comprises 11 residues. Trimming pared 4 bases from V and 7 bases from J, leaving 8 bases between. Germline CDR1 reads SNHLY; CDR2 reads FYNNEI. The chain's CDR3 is CASSGREEQYF. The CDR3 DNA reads TGTGCCAGCAGTGGTCGGGAAGAGCAGTACTTC.

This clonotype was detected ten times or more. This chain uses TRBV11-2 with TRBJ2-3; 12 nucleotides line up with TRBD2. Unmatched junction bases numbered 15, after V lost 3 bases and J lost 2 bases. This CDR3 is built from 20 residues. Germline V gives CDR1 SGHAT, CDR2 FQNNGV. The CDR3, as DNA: TGTGCCAGCAGCTTCAGGAGGACTAGCGGGGCCACACATTTCACAGATACGCAGTATTTT. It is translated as CASSFRRTSGATHFTDTQYF. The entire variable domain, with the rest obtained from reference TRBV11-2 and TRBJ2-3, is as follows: EAGVAQSPRYKIIEKRQSVAFWCNPISGHATLYWYQQILGQGPKLLIQFQNNGVVDDSQLPKDRFSAERLKGVDSTLKIQPAKLEDSAVYLCASSFRRTSGATHFTDTQYFGPGTRLTVL.

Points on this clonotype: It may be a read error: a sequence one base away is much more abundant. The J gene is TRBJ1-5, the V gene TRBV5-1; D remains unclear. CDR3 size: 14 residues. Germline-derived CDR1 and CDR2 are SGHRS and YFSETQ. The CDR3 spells CASSLAAGNLPQHF. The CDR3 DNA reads TGCGCCAGCAGCTTGGCGGCAGGTAATCTGCCCCAGCATTTT.

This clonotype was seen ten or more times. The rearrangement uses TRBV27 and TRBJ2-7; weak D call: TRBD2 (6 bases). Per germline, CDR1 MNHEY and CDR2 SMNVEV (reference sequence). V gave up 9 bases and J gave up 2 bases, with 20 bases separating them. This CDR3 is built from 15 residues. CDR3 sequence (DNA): TGTGCCAGTTGGACGGTCGGGGAGGCGACCTACGAGCAGTACTTC. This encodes CASWTVGEATYEQYF.

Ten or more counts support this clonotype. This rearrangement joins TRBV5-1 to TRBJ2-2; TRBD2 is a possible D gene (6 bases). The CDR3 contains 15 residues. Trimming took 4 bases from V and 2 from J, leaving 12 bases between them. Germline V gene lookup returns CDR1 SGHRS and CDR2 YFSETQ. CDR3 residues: CASSTGTHNTGELFF. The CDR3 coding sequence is TGCGCCAGCAGCACCGGGACTCATAACACCGGGGAGCTGTTTTTT.

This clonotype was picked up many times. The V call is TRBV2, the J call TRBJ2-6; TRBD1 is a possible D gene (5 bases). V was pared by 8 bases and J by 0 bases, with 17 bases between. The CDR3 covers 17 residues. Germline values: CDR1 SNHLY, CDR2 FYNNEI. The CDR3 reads CASSYRLPSSGANVLTF. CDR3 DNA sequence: TGTGCCAGCTCTTACAGGCTTCCTTCCTCTGGGGCCAACGTCCTGACTTTC. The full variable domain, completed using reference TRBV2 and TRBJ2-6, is EPEVTQTPSHQVTQMGQEVILRCVPISNHLYFYWYRQILGQKVEFLVSFYNNEISEKSEIFDDQFSVERPDGSNFTLKIRSTKLEDSAMYFCASSYRLPSSGANVLTFGAGSRLTVL.

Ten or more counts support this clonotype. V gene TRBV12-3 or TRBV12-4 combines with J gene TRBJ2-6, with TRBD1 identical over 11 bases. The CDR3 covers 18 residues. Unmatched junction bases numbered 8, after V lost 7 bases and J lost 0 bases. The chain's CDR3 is CASNGAGQGGSGANVLTF. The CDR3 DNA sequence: TGTGCCAGCAACGGCGCGGGACAGGGGGGCTCTGGGGCCAACGTCCTGACTTTC.

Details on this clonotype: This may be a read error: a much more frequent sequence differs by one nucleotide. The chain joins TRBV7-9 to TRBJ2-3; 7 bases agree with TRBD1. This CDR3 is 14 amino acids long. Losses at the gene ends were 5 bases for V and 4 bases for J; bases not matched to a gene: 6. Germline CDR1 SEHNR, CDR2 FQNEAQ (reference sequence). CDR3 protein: CASSAQQGPDTQYF. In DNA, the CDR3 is TGTGCCAGCAGCGCCCAACAGGGGCCAGATACGCAGTATTTT. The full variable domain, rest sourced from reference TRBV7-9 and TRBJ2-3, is DTGVSQNPRHKITKRGQNVTFRCDPISEHNRLYWYRQTLGQGPEFLTYFQNEAQLEKSRLLSDRFSAERPKGSFSTLEIQRTEQGDSAMYLCASSAQQGPDTQYFGPGTRLTVL.

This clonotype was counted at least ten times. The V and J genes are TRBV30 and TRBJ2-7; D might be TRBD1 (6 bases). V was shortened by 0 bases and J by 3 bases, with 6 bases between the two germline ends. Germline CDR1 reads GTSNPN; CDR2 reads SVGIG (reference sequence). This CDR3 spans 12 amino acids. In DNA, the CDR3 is TGTGCCTGGAGTGTACAGGGCTACGAGCAGTACTTC. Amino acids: CAWSVQGYEQYF. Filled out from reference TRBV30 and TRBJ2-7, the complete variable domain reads SQTIHQWPATLVQPVGSPLSLECTVEGTSNPNLYWYRQAAGRGLQLLFYSVGIGQISSEVPQNLSASRPQDRQFILSSKKLLLSDSGFYLCAWSVQGYEQYFGPGTRLTVT.